Listed below are T cell receptor beta chains from one sample, sequenced in a study of yellow fever vaccine responses in identical twins. TCRdb ran MiXCR on the RT-PCR reads and lists one entry per CDR3 protein. The data hold 950 to 1,500 distinct CDR3 sequences, with about four fifths observed a single time. The starting material was T cells from blood (PBMCs), unsorted or a sorted subset (not recorded which), obtained before or after yellow fever vaccination (not recorded which). These TCRs come from a female donor who received the yellow fever vaccine. CDR3s include the opening cysteine and the closing phenylalanine or tryptophan. The order of the fields is J gene, D gene, V gene, clone size, CDR3 DNA, CDR3 protein. A D gene is named only where the DNA matches it firmly. Expanded clones get a size class; other rows say once, few or many, or leave the size out.

>TRBJ1-3|NA|TRBV5-5|few
TGTGCCAGCAGCCACGGTCCGGCCCGCTCTGGAAACACCATATATTTT
CASSHGPARSGNTIYF
>TRBJ2-2|NA|TRBV29-1|once
TGCAGCGTTGCCCGGACAGACACCGGGGAGCTGTTTTTT
CSVARTDTGELFF
>TRBJ2-7|NA|TRBV6-2/TRBV6-3|NA
TGTGCCAGCGCCTCCTCCTACGAGCAGTACTTC
CASASSYEQYF
>TRBJ2-3|TRBD2|TRBV6-5|once
TGTGCCAGCAGTTTCATAGCGGGAGGTGCGGCAGATACGCAGTATTTT
CASSFIAGGAADTQYF
>TRBJ1-2|NA|TRBV6-2/TRBV6-3|NA
TGTGCCAGCAGCAGCCTTTCCACAGGGAGCTATGGCTACACCTTC
CASSSLSTGSYGYTF
>TRBJ2-1|NA|TRBV10-3|NA
TGTGCCATCAGTGAGTCGGGGGCCTTGCGTCTCGTCTATGAGCAGTTCTTC
CAISESGALRLVYEQFF
>TRBJ2-1|TRBD2|TRBV12-5|NA
TGTGCTAGTGGCTTGGGACTAGCGCACAATGAGCAGTTCTTC
CASGLGLAHNEQFF
>TRBJ2-1|NA|TRBV29-1|NA
TGCAGCGTTGAACCCCTAAGCTCCTACAATGAGCAGTTCTTC
CSVEPLSSYNEQFF
>TRBJ1-2|NA|TRBV30|NA
TGTGCCTGGGGGGAGGCTAACTATGGCTACACCTTC
CAWGEANYGYTF
>TRBJ1-6|NA|TRBV6-1|NA
TGTGCCAGCAGTCCTCAGAGCTCCTATAATTCACCCCTCCACTTT
CASSPQSSYNSPLHF
>TRBJ2-1|NA|TRBV15|NA
TGTGCCACCAGCTCACGGGGGCGGAGCTCCTACAATGAGCAGTTCTTC
CATSSRGRSSYNEQFF
>TRBJ1-1|NA|TRBV15|NA
TGTGCCACCAGCAGAGACCAGAATCCGAACACTGAAGCTTTCTTT
CATSRDQNPNTEAFF
>TRBJ1-2|NA|TRBV15|once
TGTGCCACCAGCAGAGCGGGTAGCTATGGCTACACCTTC
CATSRAGSYGYTF
>TRBJ2-7|TRBD2|TRBV28|NA
TGTGCCAGCAGCCCTGGGACTAGCGGGACCTACGAGCAGTACTTC
CASSPGTSGTYEQYF
>TRBJ2-5|NA|TRBV30|NA
TGTGCCTGGAGTGTTTCAAAAAAGGATGAGACCCAGTACTTC
CAWSVSKKDETQYF
>TRBJ1-1|NA|TRBV4-1|NA
TGCGCCAGCAGCCAAGTGGGGCGGTACGGCTACACTGAAGCTTTCTTT
CASSQVGRYGYTEAFF
>TRBJ1-1|NA|TRBV12-3/TRBV12-4|NA
TGTGCCAGCACCAGACTGAACACTGAAGCTTTCTTT
CASTRLNTEAFF
>TRBJ1-2|NA|TRBV15|NA
TGTGCCACCAGCAGAGTTCCAACACAAATCGGCTACACCTTC
CATSRVPTQIGYTF
>TRBJ2-1|NA|TRBV11-1|NA
TGTGCCAGCAGCCTCGTGGGCGTCAATGAGCAGTTCTTC
CASSLVGVNEQFF
>TRBJ2-7|TRBD1|TRBV15|NA
TGTGCCACCAGTCAGGGACAGACCATCTCCTACGAGCAGTACTTC
CATSQGQTISYEQYF
>TRBJ1-3|NA|TRBV14|NA
TGTGCCAGCAGCCCCACTTGGAACTCTGGAAACACCATATATTTT
CASSPTWNSGNTIYF
>TRBJ1-1|NA|TRBV4-3|hyperexpanded
TGCGCCAGCAGCCAAGAATTGAACACTGAAGCTTTCTTT
CASSQELNTEAFF
>TRBJ2-1|TRBD2|TRBV11-3|NA
TGTGCCAGCAGCTTTCCGGGACTAGCGGGACTCAATGAGCAGTTCTTC
CASSFPGLAGLNEQFF
>TRBJ1-1|NA|TRBV7-3|NA
TGTGCCAGCAGCCCAGACGGAGGGAAGACTGAAGCTTTCTTT
CASSPDGGKTEAFF
>TRBJ1-1|NA|TRBV12-3/TRBV12-4|NA
TGTGCCAGCAGTTTAGGGCCGAACACTGAAGCTTTCTTT
CASSLGPNTEAFF
>TRBJ2-1|NA|TRBV6-5|NA
TGTGCCAGCAGTTACTTTGCTAGCGCGGGTGAGCAGTTCTTC
CASSYFASAGEQFF